This note documents a single T cell receptor beta chain sequence. Antigen specificity is unknown. Germline V gene sequence: CDR1 SGDLS, CDR2 YYNGEE. Between the trimmed V and J ends, which lost 3 bases and 7 bases, there was a span of 14 bases. The CDR3 sequence is 13 residues long. This entry belongs to a study of T cell responses to AZD1222 COVID-19 vaccine. Clones were sequenced by immunoSEQ multiplex PCR, and TCRdb holds only the in-frame ones, with some missing. The profile shows roughly 170,000 clones, 85% to 90% of them singletons. Study conclusions and caveats: White British people made up most donors, females outnumbered males, and clonal diversity was possibly underestimated. Baseline seropositivity characterized only a handful of AZD1222 recipients.

The sequencing here drew on peripheral blood, taken on day 0 of AZD1222 vaccination. The gene calls are TRBV9 and TRBJ2-7, with D perhaps matching TRBD1 (6 bases). The clonotype originates from an adult in good health. CDR3 amino acids: CASSETGLGEQYF. CDR3 nucleotide sequence: TGTGCCAGCAGCGAAACAGGGTTGGGGGAGCAGTACTTC.